Following are 5 T cell receptor beta chains from one sample sequenced in a study of CD8+ T cells in alopecia areata. Treatment defined: oral pan-JAK inhibitor, 5-10 mg twice daily. Investigators isolated RNA and reverse transcribed it into cDNA to act as the sequencing template. The method was immunoSEQ multiplex PCR; TCRdb's version includes in-frame clones alone and lacks a portion of them. The sample has approximately 210,000 clones, approximately 47% seen once; the top ten hold about 2.4%. The starting material was CD4+ T cells sorted from blood, obtained at approximately week 36, from a patient treated with tofacitinib. These receptors all stem from a human donor with alopecia areata.

This chain links TRBV28 with TRBJ2-5; weak D call: TRBD2 (6 bases). V lost 2 bases and J 1 base, leaving 11 bases between the germline ends. The CDR3 is 15 amino acids. Germline CDR1 reads MDHEN; CDR2 reads SYDVKM. The CDR3 sequence is CASSLGGLGQETQYF. The CDR3 DNA is TGTGCCAGCAGTTTAGGGGGACTGGGCCAAGAGACCCAGTACTTC.

The chain carries TRBV4-2 and TRBJ2-2; a weak D match, TRBD2 (6 bases). CDR1 is LGHNA and CDR2 is YNFKEQ in the germline V gene. The CDR3 covers 14 residues. V shed 6 bases and J shed 4 bases, with 12 bases lying between them. The CDR3 sequence: CASSVGGATGELFF. The CDR3 coding sequence is TGTGCCAGCAGTGTGGGAGGAGCCACCGGGGAGCTGTTTTTT.

This clone was observed a few times. The V call is TRBV29-1, the J call TRBJ2-5; 7 positions agree with TRBD2. V was pared by 7 bases and J by 5 bases, with 13 bases of the junction left unmatched. The V gene's germline CDR1 is SQVTM and CDR2 ANQGSEA. There are 14 residues in the CDR3. CDR3 in amino acids: CSALAGTLPETQYF. DNA of the CDR3: TGCAGCGCCTTAGCGGGTACTCTTCCTGAGACCCAGTACTTC.

This clone was detected only a few times. The rearrangement joins TRBV7-2 to TRBJ2-5; possible D gene TRBD2, 5 bases. The ends were cut back, 6 bases at V and 6 bases at J, with 14 bases in the middle. The CDR3 runs 13 residues. The germline CDR1 and CDR2 sequences are SGHTA and FQGNSA. The CDR3 DNA reads as TGTGCCAGCAGTCCCGGGATCGTGAAGACCCAGTACTTC. Residues: CASSPGIVKTQYF.

The rearrangement uses TRBV7-2 and TRBJ2-5, with D perhaps TRBD1 or TRBD2 (5 bases each). V lost 1 base and J lost 6, with 9 bases in between. Germline V gene lookup returns CDR1 SGHTA and CDR2 FQGNSA. The CDR3 is 13 residues long. CDR3 in amino acids: CASSLGGEQTQYF. The CDR3 DNA reads as TGTGCCAGCAGCTTAGGAGGGGAACAGACCCAGTACTTC.